What follows are 28 T cell receptor beta chains derived from one specimen sequenced in a study of OX40 agonist ivuxolimab in advanced cancers. Produced via immunoSEQ multiplex PCR; TCRdb's table is partial and in-frame only. The top ten hold approximately 28% of the sample, which has about 45,000 clones, 91% seen once. Sequenced here: CD4+ or CD8+ T cells sorted from blood, sampled in a trial of the OX40 agonist ivuxolimab. These receptors were obtained from an adult with an advanced solid tumor such as melanoma, head and neck, liver or kidney cancer.

Regarding this clone: In the same sample, other DNA sequences code for this CDR3. The J gene is TRBJ2-1, the V gene TRBV7-9, with D unresolved. Between the trimmed V and J ends, which lost 5 bases and 7 bases, there was a span of 6 bases. The CDR3 totals 11 residues. Germline V lookup: CDR1 SEHNR, CDR2 FQNEAQ (reference sequence). The CDR3 nucleotides are TGTGCCAGCAGCCTAGGGAATGAGCAGTTCTTC. This sequence encodes CASSLGNEQFF.

This chain joins TRBV21-1 and TRBJ2-3. TRBV21-1 constitutes a pseudogene. This CDR3 is 13 amino acids long. The CDR3 nucleotides are TGTGCCAGCACCCGAACACGGTCAGATACGCAGTATTTT. The encoded protein is CASTRTRSDTQYF.

The V call is TRBV19, the J call TRBJ2-2; D is possibly TRBD1 (5 bases). CDR1 is LNHDA, CDR2 SQIVND, per germline (reference sequence). Trimming pared 3 bases from V and 2 bases from J, leaving 19 bases between. The CDR3 extends over 18 amino acids. In DNA, the CDR3 is TGTGCCAGTAGTATTCCCCCATATGAGACAGTCAACACCGGGGAGCTGTTTTTT. Translating gives CASSIPPYETVNTGELFF.

This chain joins TRBV29-1 and TRBJ2-1, with 16 positions matching TRBD2. Trimming cost V 7 bases and J 0 bases; bases outside gene matches: 9. The CDR3 extends over 18 amino acids. Germline V CDR1 and CDR2: SQVTM, ANQGSEA. The CDR3 coding sequence is TGCAGCGGACGGGGACTAGCGGGAGGGAGGCGCTCCTACAATGAGCAGTTCTTC. Protein: CSGRGLAGGRRSYNEQFF.

The chain has TRBV4-1 and TRBJ2-6; D call uncertain. Trimming cost V 4 bases and J 4 bases, with 5 bases left between them. The V gene's germline CDR1 is MGHRA and CDR2 YSYEKL. This CDR3 is built from 13 residues. The DNA of the CDR3 is TGCGCCAGCAGCCTCTTGGGGGCCAACGTCCTGACTTTC. Protein product: CASSLLGANVLTF.

V gene TRBV19 combines with J gene TRBJ1-1; no clear D gene. CDR1 and CDR2 (germline): LNHDA, SQIVND (reference sequence). V shed 6 bases and J shed 0 bases, with 11 bases lying between them. This CDR3 is 14 amino acids long. As DNA, the CDR3 is TGTGCCAGTAGATTGTACACTATGAACACTGAAGCTTTCTTT. This gives the protein CASRLYTMNTEAFF.

This sequence joins TRBV29-1 and TRBJ2-5; 7 nucleotides agree with TRBD1. The V gene's germline CDR1 is SQVTM and CDR2 ANQGSEA. This CDR3 spans 15 amino acids. Germline trimming cut 2 bases from V and 4 bases from J; bases unmatched to any gene: 10. The CDR3 here is CSVESTQGYRETQYF. For the CDR3, the DNA is TGCAGCGTTGAATCTACACAGGGGTATCGAGAGACCCAGTACTTC.

The chain combines TRBV4-1 with TRBJ1-5; unclear D gene. This CDR3 region has 14 residues. Germline V lookup: CDR1 MGHRA, CDR2 YSYEKL. V lost 1 base and J 0 bases, leaving 4 bases between the germline ends. This CDR3 reads CASSQANSNQPQHF. The CDR3 bases are TGCGCCAGCAGCCAAGCAAATAGCAATCAGCCCCAGCATTTT.

The chain recombines TRBV9 with TRBJ2-5; D possibly corresponds to TRBD2 (6 bases). CDR1 and CDR2 from the germline V gene are SGDLS and YYNGEE. The CDR3 consists of 14 residues. V dropped 3 bases and J dropped 5 bases, with 14 bases sitting between them. For the CDR3, the DNA is TGTGCCAGCAGCGGGGGACCTGGAGGGGAGACCCAGTACTTC. Its protein is CASSGGPGGETQYF.

By share of the sample, this clone is medium-sized (0.01 to 0.1%). The chain is built from TRBV19 and TRBJ2-1; a weak D match, TRBD1 (6 bases). This CDR3 region has 15 residues. The germline V gene has CDR1 LNHDA and CDR2 SQIVND (reference sequence). Trimming took off 4 bases at V and 5 bases at J, with 15 bases between the two ends. The CDR3 protein is CASSTTGHPHNEQFF. The CDR3 DNA follows: TGTGCCAGTAGTACTACAGGGCACCCGCACAATGAGCAGTTCTTC.

This chain joins TRBV4-1 and TRBJ2-7; possible D gene TRBD1, 5 bases. Trimming stripped 0 bases from V and 6 bases from J, with 15 bases between. The CDR3 runs to 15 residues. The germline V gene has CDR1 MGHRA and CDR2 YSYEKL. CDR3 coding DNA: TGCGCCAGCAGCCAAGATGCAGGGTTGATCGGCGAGCAGTACTTC. Amino acid sequence: CASSQDAGLIGEQYF.

Here the CDR3 reads CASSYPQGYTEAFF. The CDR3 DNA reads TGTGCCAGCAGTTACCCACAGGGGTACACTGAAGCTTTCTTT. The chain joins TRBV6-5 to TRBJ1-1; 7 nucleotides align to TRBD1. Germline-derived CDR1 and CDR2 are MNHEY and SVGAGI. CDR3 length: 14 residues. The J segment lost 3 bases and the V segment lost 2 bases, leaving 3 bases of the junction unmatched.

This clone occurred once. The genes are TRBV28 and TRBJ2-1; D is perhaps TRBD2 (6 bases). Trimming removed 6 bases at V and 2 bases at J, with 20 bases between. Per the germline V gene, CDR1 is MDHEN and CDR2 is SYDVKM. The length of the CDR3 is 17 residues. This chain's CDR3 is CASRTTLALQTYNEQFF. The CDR3 DNA follows: TGTGCCAGCAGGACGACTCTAGCGTTACAAACCTACAATGAGCAGTTCTTC.

V and J are TRBV10-2 and TRBJ2-7; 11 nucleotides line up with TRBD2. The V segment lost 3 bases and the J segment 4 bases; nucleotides outside the gene matches: 5. In germline, CDR1 is WSHSY, CDR2 SAAADI. The CDR3 contains 15 residues. CDR3 bases: TGCGCCAGCAGTGATAGACTAGCGGGAATATACGAGCAGTACTTC. Amino acids: CASSDRLAGIYEQYF.

The V call is TRBV6-5, the J call TRBJ2-7, with TRBD1 as a possible D gene (6 bases). Germline values: CDR1 MNHEY, CDR2 SVGAGI. The CDR3 runs to 11 residues. V lost 2 bases to trimming and J lost 7 bases, with 6 bases between them. As DNA, the CDR3 is TGTGCCAGCAGTTACACAGGGGAGCAGTACTTC. Translation gives CASSYTGEQYF.

The chain uses TRBV7-9 and TRBJ2-7; D not resolved. Trimming cost V 5 bases and J 1 base, with 12 bases left between them. CDR1 SEHNR and CDR2 FQNEAQ come from the germline V gene (reference sequence). This CDR3 has 14 residues. CDR3 sequence: CASSRITASYEQYF. CDR3 nucleotide sequence: TGTGCCAGCAGCCGTATTACAGCATCCTACGAGCAGTACTTC.

The DNA for the CDR3 is TGTGCCAGCAGCCCAGCGGGAGGAATCTCCTACAATGAGCAGTTCTTC. The encoded protein is CASSPAGGISYNEQFF. The rearrangement joins TRBV5-5 to TRBJ2-1; TRBD2 aligns across 9 bases. Unmatched junction bases numbered 5, after V lost 4 bases and J lost 0 bases. The CDR3 contains 16 residues. The germline V gene has CDR1 SGHKS and CDR2 YYEKEE (reference sequence).

This clone was seen just once. The genes are TRBV7-9 and TRBJ2-1, with 8 nucleotides matching TRBD2. The germline CDR1 and CDR2 sequences are SEHNR and FQNEAQ (reference sequence). CDR3 length: 16 amino acids. The ends lost 2 bases at V and 2 bases at J; junction bases unmatched: 5. The CDR3 spells CASSLYISGTYNEQFF. In DNA, the CDR3 is TGTGCCAGCAGCTTATATATTAGCGGGACCTACAATGAGCAGTTCTTC.

The V gene is TRBV6-1, the J gene TRBJ1-4; no clear D gene. Germline CDR1 reads MNHNS; CDR2 reads SASEGT. The CDR3 has 14 residues. Trimming left V 2 bases short and J 4 bases short, with 8 bases between. The CDR3 loop reads CASSEQPNNEKLFF. CDR3 sequence (DNA): TGTGCCAGCAGTGAACAGCCCAATAATGAAAAACTGTTTTTT.

This clone has only a few counts. CDR3 loop: CAITSNTGELFF. The CDR3 DNA reads as TGTGCCATCACCTCGAACACCGGGGAGCTGTTTTTT. J is TRBJ2-2 and V is TRBV10-3; D gene ambiguous. Trimming stripped 7 bases from V and 0 bases from J, with 3 bases between. The CDR3 loop spans 12 amino acids. Germline V CDR1 and CDR2: ENHRY, SYGVKD.

This clone is medium-sized within its sample. The V and J genes are TRBV2 and TRBJ2-1; 8 bases fit TRBD2. From germline, CDR1 is SNHLY and CDR2 FYNNEI. The CDR3 runs 18 residues. The V segment lost 6 bases and the J segment 8 bases; nucleotides outside the gene matches: 21. The CDR3: CASSASREGPGEDDEQFF. Here the CDR3 DNA reads TGTGCCAGCAGCGCGTCTCGGGAGGGCCCAGGAGAGGACGATGAGCAGTTCTTC.

This clone was counted a single time. The J gene is TRBJ2-3, the V gene TRBV2, with no clear D. Germline loops: CDR1 SNHLY, CDR2 FYNNEI. The ends were cut back, 6 bases at V and 5 bases at J, with 18 bases in the middle. This CDR3 contains 15 residues. CDR3 DNA: TGTGCCAGCAGCGACCCTCTAGATAGGGTAGATACGCAGTATTTT. This sequence encodes CASSDPLDRVDTQYF. Together with reference TRBV2 and TRBJ2-3, the CDR3 gives the full variable domain: EPEVTQTPSHQVTQMGQEVILRCVPISNHLYFYWYRQILGQKVEFLVSFYNNEISEKSEIFDDQFSVERPDGSNFTLKIRSTKLEDSAMYFCASSDPLDRVDTQYFGPGTRLTVL.

The J gene is TRBJ2-3, the V gene TRBV4-1, with 10 bases aligning to TRBD1. The CDR3 is 14 amino acids. The germline V gene encodes CDR1 MGHRA and CDR2 YSYEKL. V gave up 4 bases and J gave up 4 bases; unmatched junction bases: 2. CDR3 in amino acids: CASSLDRGADTQYF. Here the CDR3 DNA reads TGCGCCAGCAGCCTGGACAGGGGGGCAGATACGCAGTATTTT.

V is TRBV9 and J is TRBJ2-2; 8 bases map to TRBD1. The germline gives CDR1 SGDLS, CDR2 YYNGEE. CDR3 length: 14 amino acids. The ends lost 3 bases at V and 6 bases at J; junction bases unmatched: 4. CDR3 residues: CASSGQGIAGELFF. CDR3 DNA sequence: TGTGCCAGCAGCGGACAGGGGATCGCCGGGGAGCTGTTTTTT.

The chain couples TRBV9 to TRBJ2-1, with 7 positions matching TRBD1. Germline CDR1 reads SGDLS; CDR2 reads YYNGEE. V lost 0 bases, J lost 4 bases, and 4 bases stayed unmatched. This CDR3 is 15 amino acids long. The CDR3 is CASSVEGQEYNEQFF. For the CDR3, the DNA is TGTGCCAGCAGCGTAGAAGGACAGGAATACAATGAGCAGTTCTTC.

The V call is TRBV5-6, the J call TRBJ1-1; D possibly corresponds to TRBD1 (6 bases). V was trimmed by 5 bases and J by 3 bases, leaving 11 bases between them. CDR3 length: 13 amino acids. CDR1 is SGHDT, CDR2 YYEEEE, per germline. CDR3 DNA: TGTGCCAGCAGGGGCACAGGGTACACTGAAGCTTTCTTT. It codes for CASRGTGYTEAFF.

The chain has TRBV4-1 and TRBJ1-2, with 8 positions matching TRBD1. The CDR3 runs to 15 residues. CDR1 is MGHRA, CDR2 YSYEKL, per germline. V lost 2 bases and J lost 6; bases outside the gene matches: 8. DNA of the CDR3: TGCGCCAGCAGCCAAATAACAGGGGGAAAGGATGGCTACACCTTC. Translation: CASSQITGGKDGYTF.

About this clone: One end of the junction is discordant with germline, which a read error may explain. The chain has TRBV27 and TRBJ2-7, with TRBD2 identical over 7 bases. There are 14 residues in the CDR3. Germline assignment: CDR1 MNHEY and CDR2 SMNVEV (reference sequence). The CDR3 region is CASRAGALSFEQYF. CDR3 DNA sequence: TGTGCCAGTCGGGCGGGAGCCCTTTCCTTCGAGCAGTACTTC.